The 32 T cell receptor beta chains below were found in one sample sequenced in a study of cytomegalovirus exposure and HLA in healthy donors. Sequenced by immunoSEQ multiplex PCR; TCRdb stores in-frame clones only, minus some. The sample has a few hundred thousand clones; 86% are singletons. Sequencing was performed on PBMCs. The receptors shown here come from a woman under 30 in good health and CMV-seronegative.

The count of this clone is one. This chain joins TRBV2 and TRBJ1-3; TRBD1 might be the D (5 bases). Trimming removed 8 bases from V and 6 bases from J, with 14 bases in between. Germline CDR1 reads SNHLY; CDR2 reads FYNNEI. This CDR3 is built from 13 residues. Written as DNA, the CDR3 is TGTGCCAGCTACGGGGGACGGGAAAACACCATATATTTT. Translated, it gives CASYGGRENTIYF.

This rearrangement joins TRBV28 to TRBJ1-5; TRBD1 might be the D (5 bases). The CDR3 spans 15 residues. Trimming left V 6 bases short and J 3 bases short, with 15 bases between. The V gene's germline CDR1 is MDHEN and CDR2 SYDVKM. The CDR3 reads CASRPAGKSNQPQHF. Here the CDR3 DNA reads TGTGCCAGCAGACCCGCAGGGAAATCCAATCAGCCCCAGCATTTT.

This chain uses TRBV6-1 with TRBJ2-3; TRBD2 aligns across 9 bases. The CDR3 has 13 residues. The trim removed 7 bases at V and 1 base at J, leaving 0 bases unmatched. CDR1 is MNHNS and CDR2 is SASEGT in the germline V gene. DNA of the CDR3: TGTGCCAGCAAGCGGGAGGGCACAGATACGCAGTATTTT. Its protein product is CASKREGTDTQYF.

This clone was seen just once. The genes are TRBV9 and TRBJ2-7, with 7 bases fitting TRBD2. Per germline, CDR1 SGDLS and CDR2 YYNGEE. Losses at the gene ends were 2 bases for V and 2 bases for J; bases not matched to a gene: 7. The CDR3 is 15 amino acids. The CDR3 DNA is TGTGCCAGCAGCGTGTCAGGGACTACCCCCTACGAGCAGTACTTC. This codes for CASSVSGTTPYEQYF.

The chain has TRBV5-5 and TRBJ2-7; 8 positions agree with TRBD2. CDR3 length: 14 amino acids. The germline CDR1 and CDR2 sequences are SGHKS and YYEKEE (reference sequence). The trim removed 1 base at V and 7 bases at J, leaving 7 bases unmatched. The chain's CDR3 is CASSLTSGDWEQYF. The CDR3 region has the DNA TGTGCCAGCAGCTTGACTAGCGGCGACTGGGAGCAGTACTTC.

CDR3 sequence (DNA): TGTGCCAGCTCACCCGGTAGGGACAGGGGCCCTAACCCCTATGGCTACACCTTC. Its protein product is CASSPGRDRGPNPYGYTF. The chain links TRBV18 to TRBJ1-2, with 10 bases lining up with TRBD1. CDR3 size: 18 residues. Unmatched junction bases numbered 14, after V lost 3 bases and J lost 4 bases. Germline V gives CDR1 KGHSH, CDR2 LQKENI. The whole variable domain, filled in from reference TRBV18 and TRBJ1-2, reads NAGVMQNPRHLVRRRGQEARLRCSPMKGHSHVYWYRQLPEEGLKFMVYLQKENIIDESGMPKERFSAEFPKEGPSILRIQQVVRGDSAAYFCASSPGRDRGPNPYGYTFGSGTRLTVV.

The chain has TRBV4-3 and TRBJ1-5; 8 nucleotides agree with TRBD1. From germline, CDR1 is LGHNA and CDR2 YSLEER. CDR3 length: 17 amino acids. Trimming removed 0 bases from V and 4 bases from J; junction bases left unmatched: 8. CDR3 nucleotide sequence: TGCGCCAGCAGCCAAGATAGGGCAGGGGGCTTGAATCAGCCCCAGCATTTT. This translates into CASSQDRAGGLNQPQHF.

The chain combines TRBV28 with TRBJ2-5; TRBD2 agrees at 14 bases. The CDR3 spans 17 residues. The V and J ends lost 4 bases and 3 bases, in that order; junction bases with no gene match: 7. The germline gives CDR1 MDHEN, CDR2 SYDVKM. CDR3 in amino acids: CASSSGLAGVREETQYF. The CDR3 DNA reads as TGTGCCAGCAGTTCGGGACTAGCGGGAGTAAGGGAAGAGACCCAGTACTTC.

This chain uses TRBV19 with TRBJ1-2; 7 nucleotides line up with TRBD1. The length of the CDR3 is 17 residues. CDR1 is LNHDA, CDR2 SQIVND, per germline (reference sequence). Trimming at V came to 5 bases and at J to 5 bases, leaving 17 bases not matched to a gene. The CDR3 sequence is CASSLGQEHDILYGYTF. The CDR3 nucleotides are TGTGCCAGTAGTCTTGGACAGGAACATGATATATTATATGGCTACACCTTC.

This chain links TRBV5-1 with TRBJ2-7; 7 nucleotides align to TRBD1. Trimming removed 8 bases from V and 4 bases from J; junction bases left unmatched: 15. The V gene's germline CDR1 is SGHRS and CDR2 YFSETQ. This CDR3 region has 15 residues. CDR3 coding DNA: TGCGCCAGATACTTAACAGGGGCCAGTCCATACGAGCAGTACTTC. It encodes CARYLTGASPYEQYF.

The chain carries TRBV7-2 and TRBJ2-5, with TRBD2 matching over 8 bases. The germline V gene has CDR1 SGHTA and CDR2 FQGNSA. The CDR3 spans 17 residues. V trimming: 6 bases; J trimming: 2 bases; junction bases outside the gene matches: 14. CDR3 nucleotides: TGTGCCAGCAGTTCACGGGGCGTACTAGCGGAGCAAGAGACCCAGTACTTC. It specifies CASSSRGVLAEQETQYF.

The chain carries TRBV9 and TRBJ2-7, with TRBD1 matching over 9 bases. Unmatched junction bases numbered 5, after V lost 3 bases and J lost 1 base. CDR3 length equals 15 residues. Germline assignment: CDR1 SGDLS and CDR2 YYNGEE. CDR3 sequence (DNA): TGTGCCAGCAGCGCCGGGACAGGGCCATCCTACGAGCAGTACTTC. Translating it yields CASSAGTGPSYEQYF. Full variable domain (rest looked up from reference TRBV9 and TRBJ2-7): DSGVTQTPKHLITATGQRVTLRCSPRSGDLSVYWYQQSLDQGLQFLIQYYNGEERAKGNILERFSAQQFPDLHSELNLSSLELGDSALYFCASSAGTGPSYEQYFGPGTRLTVT.

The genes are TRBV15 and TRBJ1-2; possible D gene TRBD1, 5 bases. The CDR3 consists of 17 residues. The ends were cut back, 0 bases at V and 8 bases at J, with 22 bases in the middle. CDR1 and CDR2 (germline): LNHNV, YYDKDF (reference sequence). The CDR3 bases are TGTGCCACCAGCAGAGATGTGAGCCGTCCGGCTAGGGGAGGCTACACCTTC. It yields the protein CATSRDVSRPARGGYTF.

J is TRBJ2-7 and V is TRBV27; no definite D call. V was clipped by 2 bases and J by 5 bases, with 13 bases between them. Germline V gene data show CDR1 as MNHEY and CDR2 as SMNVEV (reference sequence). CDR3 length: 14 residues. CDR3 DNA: TGTGCCAGCAGTTTAAAGAGTCTGAGCGACGAGCAGTACTTC. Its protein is CASSLKSLSDEQYF.

The CDR3 DNA reads TGTGCCAGTAGTTTGGCGGGAGGGTCCTACGAGCAGTACTTC. Translation: CASSLAGGSYEQYF. The V and J genes are TRBV19 and TRBJ2-7, with 9 bases lining up with TRBD2. The CDR3 runs 14 residues. In germline, CDR1 is LNHDA, CDR2 SQIVND (reference sequence). J was trimmed by 1 base and V by 5 bases; bases with no gene match: 3. Looking up the rest from reference TRBV19 and TRBJ2-7 gives the full variable domain: DGGITQSPKYLFRKEGQNVTLSCEQNLNHDAMYWYRQDPGQGLRLIYYSQIVNDFQKGDIAEGYSVSREKKESFPLTVTSAQKNPTAFYLCASSLAGGSYEQYFGPGTRLTVT.

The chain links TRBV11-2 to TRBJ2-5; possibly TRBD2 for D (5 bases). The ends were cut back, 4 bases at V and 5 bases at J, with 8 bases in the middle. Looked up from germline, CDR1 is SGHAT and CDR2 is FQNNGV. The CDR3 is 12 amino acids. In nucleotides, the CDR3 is TGTGCCAGCAGCTATTCGGGGGAGACCCAGTACTTC. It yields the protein CASSYSGETQYF. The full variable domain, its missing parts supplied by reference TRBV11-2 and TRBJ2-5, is EAGVAQSPRYKIIEKRQSVAFWCNPISGHATLYWYQQILGQGPKLLIQFQNNGVVDDSQLPKDRFSAERLKGVDSTLKIQPAKLEDSAVYLCASSYSGETQYFGPGTRLLVL.

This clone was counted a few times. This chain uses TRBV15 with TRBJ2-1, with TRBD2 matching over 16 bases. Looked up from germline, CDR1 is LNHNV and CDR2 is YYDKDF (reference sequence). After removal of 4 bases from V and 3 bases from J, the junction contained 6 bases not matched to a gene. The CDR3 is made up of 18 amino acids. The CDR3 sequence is CATSTGTSGRASYNEQFF. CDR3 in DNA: TGTGCCACCAGCACCGGGACTAGCGGGAGGGCAAGCTACAATGAGCAGTTCTTC. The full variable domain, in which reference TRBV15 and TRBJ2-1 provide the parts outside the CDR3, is DAMVIQNPRYQVTQFGKPVTLSCSQTLNHNVMYWYQQKSSQAPKLLFHYYDKDFNNEADTPDNFQSRRPNTSFCFLDIRSPGLGDTAMYLCATSTGTSGRASYNEQFFGPGTRLTVL.

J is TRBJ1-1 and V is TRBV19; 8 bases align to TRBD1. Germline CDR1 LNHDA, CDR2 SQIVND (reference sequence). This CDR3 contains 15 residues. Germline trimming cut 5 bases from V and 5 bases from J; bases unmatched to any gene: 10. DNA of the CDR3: TGTGCCAGTAGTTCACCGGGACAGGTAAGGACTGAAGCTTTCTTT. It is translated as CASSSPGQVRTEAFF.

DNA of the CDR3: TGTGCCAGCACCTCGGTAGGGGAGGACACTGAAGCTTTCTTT. Protein: CASTSVGEDTEAFF. The gene calls are TRBV6-6 and TRBJ1-1, with D perhaps TRBD1 (5 bases). The V and J ends lost 7 bases and 3 bases respectively, with 15 bases between them. The CDR3 has 14 amino acids. The germline V gene encodes CDR1 MNHNY and CDR2 SVGAGI (reference sequence).

The CDR3 sequence is CASSLGVGSGLSYNEQFF. The CDR3 DNA is TGCGCCAGCAGCTTGGGAGTAGGGTCTGGACTCTCCTACAATGAGCAGTTCTTC. The V call is TRBV5-1, the J call TRBJ2-1, with D maybe TRBD2 (5 bases). V lost 0 bases, J lost 0 bases, and 16 bases lay in between. Germline V gives CDR1 SGHRS, CDR2 YFSETQ. There are 18 residues in the CDR3.

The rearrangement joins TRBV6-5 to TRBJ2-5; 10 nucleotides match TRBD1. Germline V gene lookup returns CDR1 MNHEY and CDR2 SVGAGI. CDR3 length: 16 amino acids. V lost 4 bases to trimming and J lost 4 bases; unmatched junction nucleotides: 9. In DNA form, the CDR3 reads TGTGCCAGCAGTTCCTTGACAGGGGGCAGGGGAGAGACCCAGTACTTC. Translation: CASSSLTGGRGETQYF.

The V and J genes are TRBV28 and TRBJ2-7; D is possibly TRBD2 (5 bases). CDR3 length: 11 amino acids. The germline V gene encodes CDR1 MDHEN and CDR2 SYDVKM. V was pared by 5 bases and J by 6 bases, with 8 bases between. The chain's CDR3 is CASSDRGEQYF. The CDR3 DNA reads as TGTGCCAGCAGTGACCGGGGCGAGCAGTACTTC.

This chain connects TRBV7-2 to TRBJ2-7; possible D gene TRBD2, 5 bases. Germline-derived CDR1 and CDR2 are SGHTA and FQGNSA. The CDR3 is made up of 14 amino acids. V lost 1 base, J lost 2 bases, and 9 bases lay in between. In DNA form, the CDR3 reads TGTGCCAGCAGCTTAGTTGGAGGCCCCTACGAGCAGTACTTC. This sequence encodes CASSLVGGPYEQYF.

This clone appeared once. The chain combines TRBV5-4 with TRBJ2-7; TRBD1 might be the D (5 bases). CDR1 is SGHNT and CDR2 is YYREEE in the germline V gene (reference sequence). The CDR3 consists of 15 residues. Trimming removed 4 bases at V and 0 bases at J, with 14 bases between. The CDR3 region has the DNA TGTGCCAGCAGCCTTGGACATACGAGCTCCTACGAGCAGTACTTC. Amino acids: CASSLGHTSSYEQYF.

The CDR3 loop is CASSLGQGSTNYEQYF. CDR3 nucleotides: TGCGCCAGCAGCTTGGGTCAGGGGTCGACCAACTACGAGCAGTACTTC. V and J are TRBV5-1 and TRBJ2-7, with D perhaps TRBD1 (6 bases). CDR1 SGHRS and CDR2 YFSETQ come from the germline V gene. This CDR3 is 16 amino acids long. V lost 0 bases, J lost 3 bases, and 16 bases lay in between. The entire variable domain, with the rest obtained from reference TRBV5-1 and TRBJ2-7, is as follows: KAGVTQTPRYLIKTRGQQVTLSCSPISGHRSVSWYQQTPGQGLQFLFEYFSETQRNKGNFPGRFSGRQFSNSRSEMNVSTLELGDSALYLCASSLGQGSTNYEQYFGPGTRLTVT.

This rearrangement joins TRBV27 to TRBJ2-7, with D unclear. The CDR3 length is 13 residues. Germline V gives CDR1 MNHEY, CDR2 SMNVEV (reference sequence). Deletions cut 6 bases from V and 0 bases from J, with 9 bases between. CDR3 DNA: TGTGCCAGCAGACGACTTAGCTCCTACGAGCAGTACTTC. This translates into CASRRLSSYEQYF.

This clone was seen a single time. The CDR3: CASSTGPGLANSYNEQFF. The CDR3 DNA reads TGTGCCAGCAGTACAGGGCCCGGACTAGCGAATTCCTACAATGAGCAGTTCTTC. The chain has TRBV28 and TRBJ2-1, with 9 nucleotides matching TRBD2. Germline V gene data show CDR1 as MDHEN and CDR2 as SYDVKM. The CDR3 has 18 residues. With V trimmed by 5 bases and J by 1 base, 12 bases remained unmatched. The full variable domain, in which reference TRBV28 and TRBJ2-1 provide the parts outside the CDR3, is DVKVTQSSRYLVKRTGEKVFLECVQDMDHENMFWYRQDPGLGLRLIYFSYDVKMKEKGDIPEGYSVSREKKERFSLILESASTNQTSMYLCASSTGPGLANSYNEQFFGPGTRLTVL.

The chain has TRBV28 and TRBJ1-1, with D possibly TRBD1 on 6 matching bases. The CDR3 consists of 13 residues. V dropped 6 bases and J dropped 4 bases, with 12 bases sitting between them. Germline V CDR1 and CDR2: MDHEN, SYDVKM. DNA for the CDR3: TGTGCCAGCAGAAGAGGGGGTTTCACTGAAGCTTTCTTT. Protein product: CASRRGGFTEAFF.

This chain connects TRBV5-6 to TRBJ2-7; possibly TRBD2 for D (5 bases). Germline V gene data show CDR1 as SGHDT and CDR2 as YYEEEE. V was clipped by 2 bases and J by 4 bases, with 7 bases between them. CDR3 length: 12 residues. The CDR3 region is CASSLSGYEQYF. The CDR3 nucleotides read TGTGCCAGCAGCTTATCGGGATACGAGCAGTACTTC.

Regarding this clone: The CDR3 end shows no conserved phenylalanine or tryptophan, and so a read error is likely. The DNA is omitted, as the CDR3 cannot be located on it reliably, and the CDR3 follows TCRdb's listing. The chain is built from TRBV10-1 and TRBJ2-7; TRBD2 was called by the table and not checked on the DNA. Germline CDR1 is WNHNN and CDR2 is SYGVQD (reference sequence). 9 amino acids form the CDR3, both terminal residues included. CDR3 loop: CASNGSLRP.

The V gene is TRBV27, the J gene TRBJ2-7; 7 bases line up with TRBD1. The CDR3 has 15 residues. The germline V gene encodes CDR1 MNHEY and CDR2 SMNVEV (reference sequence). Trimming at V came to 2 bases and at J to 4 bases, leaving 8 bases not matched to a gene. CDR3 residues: CASSLGDSGLYEQYF. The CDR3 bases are TGTGCCAGCAGTTTAGGGGACAGTGGCCTATACGAGCAGTACTTC.

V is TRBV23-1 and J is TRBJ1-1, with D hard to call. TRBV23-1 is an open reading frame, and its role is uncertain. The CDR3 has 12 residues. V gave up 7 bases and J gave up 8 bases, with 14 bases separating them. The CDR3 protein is CASTLGDGEAFF. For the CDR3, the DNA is TGCGCCAGCACCCTGGGCGATGGCGAAGCTTTCTTT.